This TCR beta chain stems from a study of T cell responses to AZD1222 COVID-19 vaccine. Points from the study as a whole: Repertoire sampling was restricted to post-peak T cell response timepoints. Spike-specific TCRs gained breadth and depth after people received two AZD1222 doses. Donors were largely white British and mainly female; clonal diversity was possibly underestimated. The study identified only five to seven AZD1222 recipients as seropositive at baseline.

Produced via immunoSEQ multiplex PCR; TCRdb's table is partial and in-frame only. The data hold some 150,000 clones, with approximately 88% observed a single time. This clone came up once. The target antigen is unknown. This clonotype originated in an adult in good health. The input for sequencing was peripheral blood, taken on day 0 of MenACWY control vaccination.

For the CDR3, the DNA is TGTGCCAGCAGCTTAATGAGCGGGACAGGCCAGCCGTTTGGCTACACCTTC. Translated, it gives CASSLMSGTGQPFGYTF. The V and J genes are TRBV7-3 and TRBJ1-2; 8 bases are a match to TRBD1. This CDR3 is built from 17 residues. V was pared by 1 base and J by 7 bases, with 14 bases of the junction left unmatched. CDR1 and CDR2 (germline): SGHTA, FQGTGA.